This T cell receptor (beta chain) comes out of a study of OX40 agonist ivuxolimab in advanced cancers. Study-wide results and caveats: Compared with CD4+, CD8+ T cells on average had more expanded clones.

This CDR3 is built from 13 residues. Germline CDR1 MNHEY, CDR2 SVGAGI. The ends were cut back, 6 bases at V and 1 base at J, with 8 bases in the middle. Measured with immunoSEQ multiplex PCR; TCRdb has only the in-frame clones, and not every one. This table has about 58,000 clones, 91% appearing once. About this clone: Antigen unknown.

The sequenced sample was CD4+ or CD8+ T cells sorted from blood, obtained in a trial of the OX40 agonist ivuxolimab. This receptor was obtained from an adult with an advanced solid tumor such as melanoma, head and neck, liver or kidney cancer. The rearrangement uses TRBV6-5 and TRBJ2-3; D is unclear. The CDR3 DNA is TGTGCCAGCAGCCCCAGCGGCACAGATACGCAGTATTTT. This encodes CASSPSGTDTQYF.